The source of this T cell receptor beta chain is a study of OX40 agonist ivuxolimab in advanced cancers. For context, the study as a whole: The costimulatory receptor OX40 (CD134) was targeted by ivuxolimab, a fully human IgG2 agonistic monoclonal antibody. Intravenous ivuxolimab was administered to patients every 2 weeks at six dose levels: 0.01, 0.1, 0.3, 1.5, 3 and 10 mg/kg. Of the approximately 50 dose-escalation patients, hepatocellular carcinoma was present in about 20, melanoma in approximately 15, renal cell carcinoma in 9 and head and neck cancer in 9. The dose-escalation cohort was 82.7% male with a mean age of about 65 years, ranging from roughly 20 to 80. Prior anti-PD-1, anti-PD-L1 or anti-CTLA-4 therapy was permitted, and approximately 40% of dose-escalation patients had received checkpoint inhibitors. Partial responses occurred in three dose-escalation patients, of whom one had hepatocellular carcinoma and two had cutaneous melanoma. Peripheral TCRbeta sequencing was intended to test whether TCR sequence diversity was altered and clonal T-cell expansion was caused by ivuxolimab. The paper reports the monotherapy dose-escalation portion (N = 52 patients) of the phase I ivuxolimab trial. Study-level results and caveats: At doses of 0.1 to 3.0 mg/kg, clonal expansion of both CD4+ and CD8+ blood T cells was observed from baseline to week 6. The antigen specificity of the clonally expanded peripheral T cells was not determined. Low levels of normalized T-cell clonal expansion were also shown by some nonresponding patients. After ivuxolimab, expanded clones were on average more numerous among CD8+ T cells than among CD4+ T cells. In the 0.1-3.0 mg/kg groups, partial responders were among the patients with the lowest normalized peripheral clonal expansion, particularly in CD8+ T cells.

Genomic DNA was extracted from sorted cells for sequencing of the TCRbeta CDR3 region. The immunoSEQ Assay was used to sequence the TCRbeta CDR3 regions. TCRdb carries this immuneACCESS record with in-frame sequences only. Its versions omit some clonotypes, under half of them owing to an unresolved V gene in the studies checked, with the rest unexplained. The sample data list around 46,000 clones, and roughly nine tenths of these were observed just once. Roughly an eighth of the sample goes to the ten largest clones. On this clone: It has no known antigen specificity. The sample holds no much larger clone one base away, and base qualities are not on file.

Patients with autoimmune disease history or receiving systemic immunosuppression were excluded from the trial. Peripheral blood for TCR sequencing was collected from all dose cohorts at baseline, on cycle 4 day 1, and on cycle 7 day 1. Samples were obtained from an open-label, multicenter, first-in-human phase I dose-escalation trial of ivuxolimab. Adults with locally advanced or metastatic melanoma, renal cell carcinoma, hepatocellular carcinoma or head and neck squamous cell carcinoma were enrolled in the trial. CD4+ and CD8+ T cells were sorted separately from peripheral blood before TCR sequencing. V and J are trimmed by 0 bases and 2 bases, and the gene matches miss 7 bases of the junction. Sequences LNHNV (CDR1) and YYDKDF (CDR2) are obtained from the germline V gene (reference sequence). From cysteine to phenylalanine, the CDR3 is 17 amino acids long. The CDR3 DNA has 51 bases and is translated from base 1.

Here the sequenced sample was CD4+ or CD8+ T cells sorted from blood, taken in a trial of the OX40 agonist ivuxolimab. The sequence was obtained from an adult with an advanced solid tumor such as melanoma, head and neck, liver or kidney cancer. The chain couples TRBV15 to TRBJ2-3; a stretch of 8 junction bases matches TRBD2. The nucleotide sequence reads as follows: TGTGCCACCAGCAGAGAACCGGGGGGGGGCTACACAGATACGCAGTATTTT. Translation gives CATSREPGGGYTDTQYF.